The next 15 T cell receptor beta chains were all read from a single sample in a study of T cells in Graves' hyperthyroidism and ophthalmopathy. What was amplified from RNA transcripts were TCR beta CDR3 regions. The TCR CDR3 was amplified in a first-round RT-PCR using the HTBI primer set. TCRdb ran MiXCR on the multiplex PCR reads and lists one entry per CDR3 protein. The sample carries a few hundred thousand distinct CDR3 sequences, about 15% recorded once. Sequencing was carried out using blood. These receptors originate from a woman under 40 with Graves' hyperthyroidism that later progressed to Graves' ophthalmopathy.

The sample holds many counts of this clonotype. The chain links TRBV2 to TRBJ2-1; 12 nucleotides align to TRBD2. CDR1 is SNHLY and CDR2 is FYNNEI in the germline V gene. The CDR3 extends over 14 amino acids. V was clipped by 6 bases and J by 7 bases; unmatched bases: 4. This CDR3 is CASSILAGGNEQFF. CDR3 DNA sequence: TGTGCCAGCAGCATACTAGCGGGAGGAAATGAGCAGTTCTTC.

The chain employs TRBV11-3 and TRBJ1-1, with 9 bases that match TRBD1. J lost 0 bases, V lost 3 bases, and 8 bases had no gene match. The CDR3 spans 17 residues. Germline V gene sequence: CDR1 SGHNT, CDR2 YENEEA. The DNA of the CDR3 is TGTGCCAGCAGCTTTTCCGGGACAGGGTACATGAACACTGAAGCTTTCTTT. Its protein product is CASSFSGTGYMNTEAFF. Based on the CDR3 plus reference TRBV11-3 and TRBJ1-1, the full variable domain is EAGVVQSPRYKIIEKKQPVAFWCNPISGHNTLYWYLQNLGQGPELLIRYENEEAVDDSQLPKDRFSAERLKGVDSTLKIQPAELGDSAVYLCASSFSGTGYMNTEAFFGQGTRLTVV.

The table lists this clonotype with many counts. The rearrangement links TRBV6-2 or TRBV6-3 to TRBJ2-5; weak D call: TRBD2 (6 bases). This CDR3 is built from 15 residues. Trimming left V 6 bases short and J 1 base short, with 15 bases between. The germline V gene encodes CDR1 MNHEY and CDR2 SVGEGT. The CDR3 spells CASRPTGTGQETQYF. DNA of the CDR3: TGTGCCAGCAGACCTACCGGGACTGGCCAAGAGACCCAGTACTTC.

The CDR3 DNA is TGTGCCACCAGTTCGAGGGATTACGAGCAGTACTTC. It encodes CATSSRDYEQYF. V and J are TRBV24-1 and TRBJ2-7; maybe TRBD2 (5 bases). Trimming took off 6 bases at V and 4 bases at J, with 9 bases between the two ends. The germline V gene encodes CDR1 KGHDR and CDR2 SFDVKD. The CDR3 has 12 residues.

This clonotype occurred many times. This chain joins TRBV12-3 or TRBV12-4 and TRBJ1-3; D is ambiguous. CDR3 length equals 14 residues. The V end lost 6 bases, the J end lost 10 bases, and 19 bases lay between the germline ends. This chain's CDR3 is CASRGVFLGRTIYF. The CDR3 DNA is TGTGCCAGCAGGGGAGTCTTTCTAGGACGGACCATATATTTT.

This clonotype was counted at least ten times. The V gene is TRBV30, the J gene TRBJ1-2, with D unclear. This CDR3 is built from 13 residues. Germline V gene data show CDR1 as GTSNPN and CDR2 as SVGIG (reference sequence). V was trimmed by 0 bases and J by 4 bases, leaving 9 bases between them. CDR3 in DNA: TGTGCCTGGAGTGTACAACCGAGCTATGGCTACACCTTC. This sequence encodes CAWSVQPSYGYTF.

This clonotype was counted a few times. The rearrangement links TRBV5-1 to TRBJ2-4, with D maybe TRBD2 (5 bases). The CDR3 loop spans 15 amino acids. The germline CDR1 and CDR2 sequences are SGHRS and YFSETQ. V was trimmed by 4 bases and J by 5 bases, leaving 16 bases between them. The DNA of the CDR3 is TGCGCCAGCAGCCCGACTGAGGGCCAGGAAAACATTCAGTACTTC. Amino acids: CASSPTEGQENIQYF.

This clonotype showed up many times. This chain links TRBV7-6 with TRBJ1-4; no definite D call. Trimming removed 1 base at V and 0 bases at J, with 9 bases between. The CDR3 is made up of 16 amino acids. Germline V gene lookup returns CDR1 SGHVS and CDR2 FNYEAQ. The chain's CDR3 is CASSLEYRATNEKLFF. Here the CDR3 DNA reads TGTGCCAGCAGCTTAGAATACAGAGCAACTAATGAAAAACTGTTTTTT.

This clonotype has more than one count but fewer than ten. V is TRBV7-9 and J is TRBJ2-7; D may be TRBD2 (6 bases). The CDR3 totals 13 residues. The germline V and J ends were trimmed by 5 bases and 0 bases, with 8 bases remaining between them. CDR1 is SEHNR and CDR2 is FQNEAQ in the germline V gene (reference sequence). This chain's CDR3 is CASSEGLSYEQYF. The CDR3 coding sequence is TGTGCCAGCAGCGAGGGACTCTCCTACGAGCAGTACTTC.

This clonotype has a handful of counts. The rearrangement links TRBV30 to TRBJ1-4; D possibly corresponds to TRBD1 (6 bases). Germline CDR1 GTSNPN, CDR2 SVGIG (reference sequence). This CDR3 spans 14 amino acids. With 2 bases removed from V and 6 bases from J, the gap between germline ends came to 13 bases. CDR3 sequence: CAWSTRGLDEKLFF. CDR3 nucleotides: TGTGCCTGGAGTACCAGGGGTCTGGATGAAAAACTGTTTTTT.

This clonotype was observed at least ten times. V is TRBV20-1 and J is TRBJ2-1; D perhaps matches TRBD2 (6 bases). The germline V gene encodes CDR1 DFQATT and CDR2 SNEGSKA (reference sequence). This CDR3 spans 14 amino acids. The CDR3 sequence: CSTLRTTNEDEQFF. DNA for the CDR3: TGCAGCACCCTTCGGACTACCAACGAGGATGAGCAGTTCTTC.

This sequence joins TRBV20-1 and TRBJ2-5; TRBD1 is a possible D gene (5 bases). This CDR3 region has 12 residues. Germline lookup yields CDR1 DFQATT and CDR2 SNEGSKA (reference sequence). Trimming left V 3 bases short and J 5 bases short, with 10 bases between. The CDR3 DNA reads as TGCAGTGCTAGTGCAGGGCTGGAGACCCAGTACTTC. Translating gives CSASAGLETQYF.

This clonotype has a count of ten or more. The chain couples TRBV24-1 to TRBJ2-1; no definite D call. V lost 9 bases and J 6 bases, leaving 17 bases between the germline ends. This CDR3 spans 14 amino acids. Germline CDR1 is KGHDR and CDR2 is SFDVKD. The CDR3 nucleotides are TGTGCCACCTCTGCGGCTAAGGTTACCAATGAGCAGTTCTTC. As protein: CATSAAKVTNEQFF.

In this sample, this clonotype turned up many times. J is TRBJ1-6 and V is TRBV7-8; no clear D gene. Per germline, CDR1 SGHVS and CDR2 FQNEAQ. This CDR3 contains 14 residues. Trimming shortened V by 1 base and J by 5 bases, and 6 bases separated the two germline ends. CDR3 amino acids: CASSLEVDNSPLHF. The CDR3 DNA reads TGTGCCAGCAGCTTAGAGGTCGATAATTCACCCCTCCACTTT.

The V gene is TRBV27, the J gene TRBJ1-1, with D unresolved. Germline CDR1 is MNHEY and CDR2 is SMNVEV (reference sequence). The V and J ends lost 2 bases and 6 bases respectively, with 16 bases between them. The CDR3 extends over 15 amino acids. This chain's CDR3 is CASSLSSVSLAEAFF. In DNA form, the CDR3 reads TGTGCCAGCAGTTTAAGTTCGGTTTCGCTCGCTGAAGCTTTCTTT.